The 10 T cell receptor beta chains below were found in one sample sequenced in a study of blood T cell repertoires in COVID-19. The repertoire was sequenced with immunoSEQ multiplex PCR; TCRdb's copy has only in-frame clones and lacks some. The repertoire holds about 97,000 clones, about nine tenths seen once, with about 1.7% in the top ten. Sequencing was performed on peripheral blood. These receptors originate from a man aged 60 to 75 with acute or convalescent COVID-19.

This chain uses TRBV18 with TRBJ1-3, with 7 bases matching TRBD1. Germline V lookup: CDR1 KGHSH, CDR2 LQKENI. There are 16 residues in the CDR3. Trimming at V came to 6 bases and at J to 0 bases, leaving 8 bases not matched to a gene. This chain's CDR3 is CASSPTGDTSGNTIYF. CDR3 DNA sequence: TGTGCCAGCTCCCCAACAGGGGATACCTCTGGAAACACCATATATTTT. Looking up the rest from reference TRBV18 and TRBJ1-3 gives the full variable domain: NAGVMQNPRHLVRRRGQEARLRCSPMKGHSHVYWYRQLPEEGLKFMVYLQKENIIDESGMPKERFSAEFPKEGPSILRIQQVVRGDSAAYFCASSPTGDTSGNTIYFGEGSWLTVV.

The chain is built from TRBV11-3 and TRBJ1-5; TRBD1 aligns across 7 bases. The trim removed 4 bases at V and 5 bases at J, leaving 17 bases unmatched. CDR1 and CDR2 (germline): SGHNT, YENEEA. This CDR3 region has 18 residues. CDR3 amino acids: CASSCIRGQVSTYQPQHF. DNA of the CDR3: TGTGCCAGCAGCTGTATACGAGGACAGGTAAGTACCTATCAGCCCCAGCATTTT. The whole variable domain, filled in from reference TRBV11-3 and TRBJ1-5, reads EAGVVQSPRYKIIEKKQPVAFWCNPISGHNTLYWYLQNLGQGPELLIRYENEEAVDDSQLPKDRFSAERLKGVDSTLKIQPAELGDSAVYLCASSCIRGQVSTYQPQHFGDGTRLSIL.

The chain employs TRBV19 and TRBJ1-5; 8 bases map to TRBD1. The CDR3 is made up of 18 amino acids. In germline, CDR1 is LNHDA, CDR2 SQIVND (reference sequence). After removal of 6 bases from V and 0 bases from J, the junction contained 13 bases not matched to a gene. CDR3 loop: CASSRPGQAFLSNQPQHF. The DNA for the CDR3 is TGTGCCAGTAGCCGTCCGGGACAGGCCTTCCTTAGCAATCAGCCCCAGCATTTT.

The chain couples TRBV6-5 to TRBJ2-7; tentatively, D is TRBD1 (6 bases). This CDR3 contains 14 residues. V was cut by 5 bases and J by 3 bases, with 14 bases left in between. The germline V gene has CDR1 MNHEY and CDR2 SVGAGI. For the CDR3, the DNA is TGTGCCAGCAGTCGTCGGGACAAATACTACGAGCAGTACTTC. Protein sequence: CASSRRDKYYEQYF.

The V call is TRBV12-5, the J call TRBJ2-1; 11 bases agree with TRBD1. Trimming removed 6 bases from V and 6 bases from J; junction bases left unmatched: 4. There are 14 residues in the CDR3. The germline gives CDR1 LGHNT, CDR2 FRNRAP. CDR3 in DNA: TGTGCTAGTGGACCGGGACAGGGGGTCAATGAGCAGTTCTTC. It specifies CASGPGQGVNEQFF.

The chain has TRBV12-3 or TRBV12-4 and TRBJ2-2; no firm D call. The V gene lost 7 bases and the J gene lost 4 bases, with 10 bases spanning the gap. This CDR3 is built from 13 residues. The CDR3 DNA is TGTGCCAGCACCCCCCGCGGCACCGGGGAGCTGTTTTTT. Amino acid sequence: CASTPRGTGELFF.

The chain uses TRBV1 and TRBJ1-5. TRBV1 is described as a pseudogene. This CDR3 contains 18 residues. The CDR3 bases are TGCACCAGCAGCCAAGATACCGGTCCACCATTTTTATGTCAGCCCCAGCATTTT. This sequence encodes CTSSQDTGPPFLCQPQHF.

This clone was detected a few times. The chain links TRBV19 to TRBJ2-2, with 7 bases that match TRBD1. Germline loops: CDR1 LNHDA, CDR2 SQIVND (reference sequence). V lost 2 bases, J lost 6 bases, and 9 bases stayed unmatched. CDR3 length: 16 amino acids. For the CDR3, the DNA is TGTGCCAGTAGTATAAGGGACAGTCCTGTCGCCGGGGAGCTGTTTTTT. It yields the protein CASSIRDSPVAGELFF.

Only one count was recorded for this clone. The CDR3 bases are TGTGCCAGTAGTAAGGAGGGGGCGCGTGAAAAACTGTTTTTT. This encodes CASSKEGAREKLFF. This chain joins TRBV19 and TRBJ1-4; 7 nucleotides agree with TRBD1. CDR3 size: 14 residues. Germline lookup yields CDR1 LNHDA and CDR2 SQIVND (reference sequence). With 4 bases clipped from V and 7 bases from J, the junction kept 6 bases outside the gene matches.

The V gene is TRBV6-5, the J gene TRBJ2-3; 9 positions agree with TRBD2. Germline CDR1 is MNHEY and CDR2 is SVGAGI. The ends lost 7 bases at V and 2 bases at J; junction bases unmatched: 4. The CDR3 length is 14 residues. The CDR3 nucleotides are TGTGCCAGCATGTCTAGCGGGACCACAGATACGCAGTATTTT. It is translated as CASMSSGTTDTQYF.